This T cell receptor beta chain was found in a study of shared T cell receptors in the human thymus. The protocol was immunoSEQ multiplex PCR, while the TCRdb copy is restricted to in-frame clones and leaves out a portion. The sample carries more than 550,000 clones, 70% to 90% recorded once. CDR1 is ENHRY and CDR2 is SYGVKD in the germline V gene. CDR3 length equals 16 residues. The V segment lost 6 bases and the J segment 7 bases; nucleotides outside the gene matches: 10. These same records also appear under a second study, on human thymus T cells. That work adds: Having surgery to correct congenital heart defects, healthy Finnish infants acted as the donors. The study used thymus tissue resected during corrective heart surgery. Thymic and blood repertoires seemed to favor certain V and J genes.

The rearrangement joins TRBV10-3 to TRBJ2-2; 11 positions match TRBD1. This sequence originates from a girl under two years old with a congenital heart defect. The sequenced material came from thymocytes. In DNA, the CDR3 is TGTGCCATCAGACAGCCGGGACAGGGGGTCGTCGGGGAGCTGTTTTTT. Translation gives CAIRQPGQGVVGELFF.